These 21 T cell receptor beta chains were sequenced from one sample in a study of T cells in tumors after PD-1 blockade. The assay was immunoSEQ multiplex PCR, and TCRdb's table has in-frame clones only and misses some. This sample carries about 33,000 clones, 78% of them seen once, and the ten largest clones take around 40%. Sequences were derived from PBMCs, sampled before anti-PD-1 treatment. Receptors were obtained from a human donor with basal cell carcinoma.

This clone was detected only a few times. The CDR3: CASSSRTGPNSPLHF. Here the CDR3 DNA reads TGTGCCAGCAGCTCACGGACAGGGCCTAATTCACCCCTCCACTTT. The chain couples TRBV5-4 to TRBJ1-6; 8 bases are a match to TRBD1. CDR3 length: 15 residues. V shed 3 bases and J 6 bases; nucleotides not matched to a gene: 5. The V gene's germline CDR1 is SGHNT and CDR2 YYREEE (reference sequence).

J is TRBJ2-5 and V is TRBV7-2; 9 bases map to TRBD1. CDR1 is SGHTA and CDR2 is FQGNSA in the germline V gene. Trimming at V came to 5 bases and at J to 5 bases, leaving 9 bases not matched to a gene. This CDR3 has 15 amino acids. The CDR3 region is CASSPPGQGGETQYF. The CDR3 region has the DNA TGTGCCAGCAGCCCTCCGGGACAGGGTGGGGAGACCCAGTACTTC.

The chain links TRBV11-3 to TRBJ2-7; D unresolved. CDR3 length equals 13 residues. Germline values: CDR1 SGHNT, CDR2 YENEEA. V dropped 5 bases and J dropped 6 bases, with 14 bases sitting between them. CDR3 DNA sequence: TGTGCCAGCAGCCCTCTCCCCCCTCGCGAGCAGTACTTC. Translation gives CASSPLPPREQYF.

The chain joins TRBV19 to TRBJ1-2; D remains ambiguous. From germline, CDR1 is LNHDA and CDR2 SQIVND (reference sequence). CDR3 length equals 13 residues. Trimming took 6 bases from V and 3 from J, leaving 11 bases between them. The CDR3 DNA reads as TGTGCCAGTAGCATGGATCTTTACTATGGCTACACCTTC. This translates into CASSMDLYYGYTF.

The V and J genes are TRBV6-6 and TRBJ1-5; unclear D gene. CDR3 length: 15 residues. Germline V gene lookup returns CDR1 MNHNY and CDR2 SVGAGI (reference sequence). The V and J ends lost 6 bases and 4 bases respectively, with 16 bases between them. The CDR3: CASRIVEVGNQPQHF. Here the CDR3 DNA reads TGTGCCAGCAGGATAGTGGAGGTCGGGAATCAGCCCCAGCATTTT.

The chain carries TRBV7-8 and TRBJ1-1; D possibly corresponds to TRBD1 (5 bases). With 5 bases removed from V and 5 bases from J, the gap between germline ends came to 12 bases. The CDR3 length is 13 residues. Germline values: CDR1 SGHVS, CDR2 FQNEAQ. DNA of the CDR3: TGTGCCAGCAGCCGCAAGGGGAGGACTGAAGCTTTCTTT. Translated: CASSRKGRTEAFF.

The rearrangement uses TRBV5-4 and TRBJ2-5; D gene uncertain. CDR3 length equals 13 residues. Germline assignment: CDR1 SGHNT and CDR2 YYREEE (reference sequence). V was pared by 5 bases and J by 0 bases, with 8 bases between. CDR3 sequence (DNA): TGTGCCAGCAGGTCACGCAACCAAGAGACCCAGTACTTC. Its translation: CASRSRNQETQYF.

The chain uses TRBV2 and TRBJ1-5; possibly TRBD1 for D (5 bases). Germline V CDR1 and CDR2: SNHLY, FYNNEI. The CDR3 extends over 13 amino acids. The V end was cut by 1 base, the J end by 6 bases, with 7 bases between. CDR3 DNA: TGTGCCAGCAGTGAAGAGGGGAGTCAGCCCCAGCATTTT. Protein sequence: CASSEEGSQPQHF. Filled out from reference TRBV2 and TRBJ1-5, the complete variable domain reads EPEVTQTPSHQVTQMGQEVILRCVPISNHLYFYWYRQILGQKVEFLVSFYNNEISEKSEIFDDQFSVERPDGSNFTLKIRSTKLEDSAMYFCASSEEGSQPQHFGDGTRLSIL.

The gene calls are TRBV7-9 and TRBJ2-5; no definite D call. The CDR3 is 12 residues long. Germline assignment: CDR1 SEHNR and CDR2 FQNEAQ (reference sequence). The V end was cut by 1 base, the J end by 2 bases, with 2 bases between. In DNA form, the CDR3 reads TGTGCCAGCAGCTTAGGGCAAGAGACCCAGTACTTC. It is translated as CASSLGQETQYF.

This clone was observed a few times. This CDR3 is CASSYSSYNSPLHF. DNA of the CDR3: TGTGCCAGCAGTTACAGCTCCTATAATTCACCCCTCCACTTT. V is TRBV28 and J is TRBJ1-6; D unresolved. The V gene's germline CDR1 is MDHEN and CDR2 SYDVKM. The ends were cut back, 4 bases at V and 0 bases at J, with 4 bases in the middle. CDR3 length equals 14 residues. Using reference TRBV28 and TRBJ1-6 for the parts outside the CDR3, the full variable domain is DVKVTQSSRYLVKRTGEKVFLECVQDMDHENMFWYRQDPGLGLRLIYFSYDVKMKEKGDIPEGYSVSREKKERFSLILESASTNQTSMYLCASSYSSYNSPLHFGNGTRLTVT.

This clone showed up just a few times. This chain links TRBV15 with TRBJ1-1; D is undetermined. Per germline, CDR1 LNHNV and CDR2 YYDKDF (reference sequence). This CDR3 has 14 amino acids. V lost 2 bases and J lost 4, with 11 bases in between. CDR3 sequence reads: CATSRTRGGTEAFF. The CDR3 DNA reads TGTGCCACCAGCAGAACCCGGGGTGGCACTGAAGCTTTCTTT. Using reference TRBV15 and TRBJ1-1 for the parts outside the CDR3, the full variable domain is DAMVIQNPRYQVTQFGKPVTLSCSQTLNHNVMYWYQQKSSQAPKLLFHYYDKDFNNEADTPDNFQSRRPNTSFCFLDIRSPGLGDTAMYLCATSRTRGGTEAFFGQGTRLTVV.

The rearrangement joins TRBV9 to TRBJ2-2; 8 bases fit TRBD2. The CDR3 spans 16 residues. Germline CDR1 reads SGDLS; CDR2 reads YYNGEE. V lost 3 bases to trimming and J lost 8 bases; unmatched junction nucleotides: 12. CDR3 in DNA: TGTGCCAGCAGCGCACAAAAGGGACTAGGAACGGGGGAGCTGTTTTTT. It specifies CASSAQKGLGTGELFF.

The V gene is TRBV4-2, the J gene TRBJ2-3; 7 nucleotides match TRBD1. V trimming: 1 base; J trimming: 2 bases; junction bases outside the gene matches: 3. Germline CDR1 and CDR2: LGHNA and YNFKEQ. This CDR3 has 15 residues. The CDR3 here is CASSQVGTDTDTQYF. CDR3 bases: TGTGCCAGCAGCCAAGTAGGGACAGACACAGATACGCAGTATTTT.

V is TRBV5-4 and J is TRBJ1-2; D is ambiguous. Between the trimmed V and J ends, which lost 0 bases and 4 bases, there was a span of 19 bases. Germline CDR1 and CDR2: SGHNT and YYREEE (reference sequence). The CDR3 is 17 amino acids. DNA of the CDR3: TGTGCCAGCAGCTTGGGAGGGCGGACTACACCTATCTATGGCTACACCTTC. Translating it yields CASSLGGRTTPIYGYTF. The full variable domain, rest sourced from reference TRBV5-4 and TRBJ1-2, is ETGVTQSPTHLIKTRGQQVTLRCSSQSGHNTVSWYQQALGQGPQFIFQYYREEENGRGNFPPRFSGLQFPNYSSELNVNALELDDSALYLCASSLGGRTTPIYGYTFGSGTRLTVV.

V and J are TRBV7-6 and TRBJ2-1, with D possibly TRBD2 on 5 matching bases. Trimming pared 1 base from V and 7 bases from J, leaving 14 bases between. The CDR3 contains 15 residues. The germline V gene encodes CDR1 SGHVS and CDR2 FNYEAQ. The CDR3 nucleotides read TGTGCCAGCAGCTTAGTCGGTCTAGCTGGGAATGAGCAGTTCTTC. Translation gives CASSLVGLAGNEQFF.

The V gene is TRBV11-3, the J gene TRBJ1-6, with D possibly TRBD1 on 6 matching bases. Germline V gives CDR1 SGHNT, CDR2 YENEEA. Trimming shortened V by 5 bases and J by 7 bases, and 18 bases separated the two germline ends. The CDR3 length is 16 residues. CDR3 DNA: TGTGCCAGCAGCGTGGGCGAGGGGGTTCCCAATTCACCCCTCCACTTT. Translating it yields CASSVGEGVPNSPLHF.

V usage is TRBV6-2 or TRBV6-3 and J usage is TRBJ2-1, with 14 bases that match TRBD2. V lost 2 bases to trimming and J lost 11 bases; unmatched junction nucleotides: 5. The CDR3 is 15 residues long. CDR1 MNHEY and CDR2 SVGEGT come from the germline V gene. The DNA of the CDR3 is TGTGCCAGCAGTTACCTTGGACTAGCGGGAGGTCAGCAGTTCTTC. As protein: CASSYLGLAGGQQFF.

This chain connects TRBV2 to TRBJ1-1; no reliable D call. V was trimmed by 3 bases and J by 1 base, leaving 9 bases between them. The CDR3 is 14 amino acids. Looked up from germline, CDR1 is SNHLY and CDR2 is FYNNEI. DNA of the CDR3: TGTGCCAGCAGTGACCCCCGAGGGAACACTGAAGCTTTCTTT. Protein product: CASSDPRGNTEAFF.

CDR3 amino acids: CASSVVSSGGVQYF. The CDR3 bases are TGTGCCAGCAGCGTAGTCAGTAGCGGGGGAGTGCAGTACTTC. The chain joins TRBV9 to TRBJ2-7; 9 bases match TRBD2. Germline loops: CDR1 SGDLS, CDR2 YYNGEE. There are 14 residues in the CDR3. V was clipped by 0 bases and J by 9 bases; unmatched bases: 7.

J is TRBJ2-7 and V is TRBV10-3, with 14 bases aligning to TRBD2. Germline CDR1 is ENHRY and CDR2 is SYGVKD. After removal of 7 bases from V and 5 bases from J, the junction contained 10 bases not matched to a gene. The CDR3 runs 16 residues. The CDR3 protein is CAITQTSGRANHEQYF. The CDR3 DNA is TGTGCCATCACCCAGACTAGCGGGAGGGCCAACCACGAGCAGTACTTC.

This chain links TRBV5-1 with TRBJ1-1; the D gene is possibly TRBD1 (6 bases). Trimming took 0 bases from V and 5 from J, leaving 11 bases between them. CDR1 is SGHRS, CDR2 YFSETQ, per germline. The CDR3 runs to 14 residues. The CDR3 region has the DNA TGCGCCAGCAGCTTGGAGGGGGTAGAGACTGAAGCTTTCTTT. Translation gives CASSLEGVETEAFF.